The clone carrying this TCR beta chain was seen more than once but under ten times. Produced via immunoSEQ multiplex PCR; TCRdb's table is partial and in-frame only. The table includes around 200,000 clones, 70% to 90% detected once. This sample is part of a study of blood T cell repertoires in COVID-19. Germline loops: CDR1 SGHTA, CDR2 FQGNSA. The CDR3 is 16 amino acids. Between the trimmed V and J ends, which lost 1 base and 1 base, there was a span of 14 bases. This sequence joins TRBV7-2 and TRBJ2-7, with a weak D call TRBD1 (6 bases). The specimen sequenced was peripheral blood. The source of this sequence is a man aged 50 or older with acute or convalescent COVID-19. The DNA for the CDR3 is TGTGCCAGCAGCTTAGGTTCCGGACAGCTTTCCTACGAGCAGTACTTC. It encodes CASSLGSGQLSYEQYF.